These 21 T cell receptor beta chains originate from one sample sequenced in a study of T cell responses to AZD1222 COVID-19 vaccine. Sequencing was performed with immunoSEQ multiplex PCR; in TCRdb, only in-frame clones are kept and a portion is missing. The data contain about 79,000 clones, 89% of them singletons. The material sequenced was peripheral blood, taken 28 days after the second AZD1222 dose. The receptors were gathered from an adult who received the AZD1222 COVID-19 vaccine.

The chain couples TRBV11-2 to TRBJ2-1, with 10 positions matching TRBD2. CDR3 length: 15 amino acids. Germline values: CDR1 SGHAT, CDR2 FQNNGV. V shed 6 bases, J shed 10 bases, and the junction held 12 bases outside the gene matches. The CDR3 loop is CASSPSGRGEGEQFF. The CDR3 nucleotides are TGTGCCAGCAGTCCTAGCGGGAGAGGGGAGGGGGAGCAGTTCTTC.

The chain has TRBV9 and TRBJ1-2; D possibly corresponds to TRBD1 (6 bases). Germline V gives CDR1 SGDLS, CDR2 YYNGEE. CDR3 length: 15 amino acids. With 3 bases removed from V and 1 base from J, the gap between germline ends came to 13 bases. CDR3 in amino acids: CASSENRVNNYGYTF. The DNA of the CDR3 is TGTGCCAGCAGCGAGAACAGGGTAAATAACTATGGCTACACCTTC.

The V gene is TRBV5-6, the J gene TRBJ1-2; 8 bases fit TRBD1. Germline CDR1 reads SGHDT; CDR2 reads YYEEEE. The CDR3 contains 17 residues. V lost 3 bases, J lost 5 bases, and 15 bases stayed unmatched. In nucleotides, the CDR3 is TGTGCCAGCAGCTGGGACAGGTCCCCACCCCTGACGTATGGCTACACCTTC. Translating it yields CASSWDRSPPLTYGYTF.

The genes are TRBV5-6 and TRBJ2-3; tentatively, D is TRBD2 (6 bases). The CDR3 consists of 15 residues. Trimming removed 1 base at V and 4 bases at J, with 13 bases between. Germline CDR1 reads SGHDT; CDR2 reads YYEEEE. The CDR3 spells CASSLFRESADTQYF. In DNA, the CDR3 is TGTGCCAGCAGCTTGTTTCGGGAGAGCGCAGATACGCAGTATTTT.

The chain joins TRBV10-3 to TRBJ2-3; D gene unclear. V shed 3 bases and J shed 4 bases, with 5 bases lying between them. The germline V gene has CDR1 ENHRY and CDR2 SYGVKD. CDR3 length equals 12 residues. The CDR3, as DNA: TGTGCCATCAGTGACACAGCAGATACGCAGTATTTT. It codes for CAISDTADTQYF.

The rearrangement links TRBV11-2 to TRBJ1-1, with D tentatively TRBD1 (5 bases). CDR1 and CDR2 from the germline V gene are SGHAT and FQNNGV. V lost 1 base and J lost 1, with 13 bases in between. The CDR3 runs 16 residues. The CDR3 nucleotides read TGTGCCAGCAGCTTAGTTGCCGACAGTTGGAACACTGAAGCTTTCTTT. It encodes CASSLVADSWNTEAFF. Together with reference TRBV11-2 and TRBJ1-1, the CDR3 gives the full variable domain: EAGVAQSPRYKIIEKRQSVAFWCNPISGHATLYWYQQILGQGPKLLIQFQNNGVVDDSQLPKDRFSAERLKGVDSTLKIQPAKLEDSAVYLCASSLVADSWNTEAFFGQGTRLTVV.

This chain uses TRBV5-1 with TRBJ2-1, with TRBD1 identical over 9 bases. This CDR3 is 15 amino acids long. The V and J ends lost 4 bases and 7 bases, in that order; junction bases with no gene match: 9. Germline V gives CDR1 SGHRS, CDR2 YFSETQ. CDR3 loop: CASSGRQGGRNEQFF. CDR3 sequence (DNA): TGCGCCAGCAGCGGACGACAGGGGGGACGGAATGAGCAGTTCTTC.

The chain uses TRBV28 and TRBJ1-2; 7 bases match TRBD1. Germline lookup yields CDR1 MDHEN and CDR2 SYDVKM. CDR3 length: 12 amino acids. V gave up 3 bases and J gave up 8 bases; unmatched junction bases: 3. The DNA for the CDR3 is TGTGCCAGCAGTTTGACAGGGCGAGGCTACACCTTC. It yields the protein CASSLTGRGYTF.

This chain joins TRBV4-1 and TRBJ1-2; possible D gene TRBD1, 5 bases. The CDR3 length is 17 residues. Germline values: CDR1 MGHRA, CDR2 YSYEKL. V was trimmed by 0 bases and J by 1 base, leaving 15 bases between them. CDR3 sequence (DNA): TGCGCCAGCAGCCAAGATAGGGCAAAGGGGTATAACTATGGCTACACCTTC. It encodes CASSQDRAKGYNYGYTF.

This clone was counted ten times or more. V usage is TRBV25-1 and J usage is TRBJ2-3; TRBD2 might be the D (5 bases). The germline CDR1 and CDR2 sequences are MGHDK and SYGVNS. The V end lost 8 bases, the J end lost 1 base, and 10 bases lay between the germline ends. CDR3 size: 13 residues. CDR3 region: CASQLSGTDTQYF. Written as DNA, the CDR3 is TGTGCCAGCCAACTTAGCGGCACAGATACGCAGTATTTT.

The chain uses TRBV15 and TRBJ1-5, with D hard to call. CDR1 and CDR2 (germline): LNHNV, YYDKDF (reference sequence). This CDR3 contains 15 residues. Trimming left V 0 bases short and J 7 bases short, with 13 bases between. The CDR3 here is CATSRDAGWRQPQHF. DNA for the CDR3: TGTGCCACCAGCAGAGATGCGGGATGGAGACAGCCCCAGCATTTT.

The count of this clone is one. The CDR3 bases are TGCGCCAGCAGCTTGGTTAGCGGGAGCTCCTACGAGCAGTACTTC. As protein: CASSLVSGSSYEQYF. This chain connects TRBV5-1 to TRBJ2-7; 9 bases align to TRBD2. J gave up 0 bases and V 0 bases, and 1 base lay outside the gene matches. In germline, CDR1 is SGHRS, CDR2 YFSETQ. The CDR3 is 15 residues long.

There are a few counts of this clone. V is TRBV15 and J is TRBJ1-1, with a possible D match to TRBD1 (6 bases). Germline-derived CDR1 and CDR2 are LNHNV and YYDKDF (reference sequence). Trimming left V 9 bases short and J 4 bases short, with 15 bases between. The CDR3 is 13 amino acids. Here the CDR3 reads CATEGGFGTEAFF. The CDR3 DNA reads TGTGCCACAGAGGGGGGCTTCGGCACTGAAGCTTTCTTT.

The CDR3 reads CASSMSGRPSSYNEQFF. Written as DNA, the CDR3 is TGTGCCAGTAGTATGTCCGGGCGCCCAAGCTCCTACAATGAGCAGTTCTTC. The chain combines TRBV19 with TRBJ2-1; no definite D call. Germline lookup yields CDR1 LNHDA and CDR2 SQIVND (reference sequence). The CDR3 consists of 17 residues. V dropped 3 bases and J dropped 0 bases, with 15 bases sitting between them. The full variable domain, rest sourced from reference TRBV19 and TRBJ2-1, is DGGITQSPKYLFRKEGQNVTLSCEQNLNHDAMYWYRQDPGQGLRLIYYSQIVNDFQKGDIAEGYSVSREKKESFPLTVTSAQKNPTAFYLCASSMSGRPSSYNEQFFGPGTRLTVL.

The chain combines TRBV5-4 with TRBJ1-1, with 7 bases lining up with TRBD1. The ends lost 1 base at V and 11 bases at J; junction bases unmatched: 11. This CDR3 has 14 amino acids. The germline CDR1 and CDR2 sequences are SGHNT and YYREEE (reference sequence). CDR3 nucleotides: TGTGCCAGCAGCTTGTCGCGGACAGGACGTGGGGCTTTCTTT. This encodes CASSLSRTGRGAFF.

The CDR3 nucleotides are TGTGCCAGTAGTATTGGGGTCCAAGAGACCCAGTACTTC. Protein sequence: CASSIGVQETQYF. The chain combines TRBV19 with TRBJ2-5; D unclear. V was pared by 3 bases and J by 1 base, with 6 bases between. CDR1 is LNHDA, CDR2 SQIVND, per germline (reference sequence). The CDR3 extends over 13 amino acids.

The chain recombines TRBV7-9 with TRBJ1-1; no firm D call. Germline CDR1 reads SEHNR; CDR2 reads FQNEAQ (reference sequence). V lost 1 base and J lost 5, with 8 bases in between. The CDR3 totals 13 residues. The CDR3 coding sequence is TGTGCCAGCAGCTTAGGTGAGCGGACTGAAGCTTTCTTT. It translates to CASSLGERTEAFF.

The chain carries TRBV15 and TRBJ1-2; TRBD1 agrees at 7 bases. The germline V gene encodes CDR1 LNHNV and CDR2 YYDKDF (reference sequence). This CDR3 is 19 amino acids long. Trimming at V came to 3 bases and at J to 3 bases, leaving 19 bases not matched to a gene. This chain's CDR3 is CATSRGTAQNPYNYYGYTF. The CDR3 DNA is TGTGCCACCAGCAGGGGGACAGCCCAGAACCCATATAATTACTATGGCTACACCTTC. The full variable domain, with the rest looked up from reference TRBV15 and TRBJ1-2, is DAMVIQNPRYQVTQFGKPVTLSCSQTLNHNVMYWYQQKSSQAPKLLFHYYDKDFNNEADTPDNFQSRRPNTSFCFLDIRSPGLGDTAMYLCATSRGTAQNPYNYYGYTFGSGTRLTVV.

CDR3 nucleotides: TGTGCCTGGCGGGACAGGGATTCTGGAAACACCATATATTTT. This sequence encodes CAWRDRDSGNTIYF. V is TRBV30 and J is TRBJ1-3, with 9 bases matching TRBD1. There are 14 residues in the CDR3. Germline assignment: CDR1 GTSNPN and CDR2 SVGIG (reference sequence). V gave up 5 bases and J gave up 1 base; unmatched junction bases: 3.

The J gene is TRBJ1-3, the V gene TRBV21-1. TRBV21-1 is a pseudogene. The CDR3 runs 16 residues. As DNA, the CDR3 is TGTGCCAGCAGCAAAGGACTCTGGCGGTCTGGAAACACCATATATTTT. This gives the protein CASSKGLWRSGNTIYF.

The genes are TRBV6-5 and TRBJ1-5; D may be TRBD1 (5 bases). Per the germline V gene, CDR1 is MNHEY and CDR2 is SVGAGI. Trimming stripped 6 bases from V and 5 bases from J, with 11 bases between. The CDR3 sequence is 13 residues long. CDR3 amino acids: CASSRTGDQPQHF. In DNA form, the CDR3 reads TGTGCCAGCAGCCGCACGGGGGATCAGCCCCAGCATTTT.